This note documents a single TCR beta chain sequence. This receptor's antigen is unknown. Base qualities are not provided; no much larger clone lies one nucleotide away. These data originate in a study of T cell changes during pregnancy in multiple sclerosis (dated by TCRdb to between 2018 and 2020). Regarding the study in general: The study looked at changes in the T cell repertoire across pregnancy in women with multiple sclerosis.

The library was produced with the immunoSEQ multiplex PCR assay. TCRdb limited this immuneACCESS table to in-frame rearrangements with V and J called. A share of clones is missing; checked studies link under half to unresolved V genes, and the rest is unexplained. For this sample the table gives some 66,000 clones, of which around nine tenths were detected only once. Clones ranked in the top ten supply over 4.5% of the sample. The germline V gene sets CDR1 to SGDLS and CDR2 to YYNGEE. The junction shows trimming of 1 base on V and 2 bases on J, plus 8 bases between the germline ends. From the cysteine through the phenylalanine, the CDR3 covers 14 amino acids. Here the CDR3 DNA is all that survives: 42 bases in frame from base 1.

This sample comprised CD8+ T cells from peripheral blood mononuclear cells, obtained before pregnancy. The receptor's source is a female donor with multiple sclerosis, enrolled in a pregnancy study. The rearranged segments are TRBV9 and TRBJ2-3, with a weak D call of TRBD2 (5 bases match). The CDR3 reads as follows: CASSVTGYTDTQYF. The DNA sequence follows: TGTGCCAGCAGCGTAACGGGGTACACAGATACGCAGTATTTT.